A single sample is the source of the 6 T cell receptor beta chains below, sequenced in a study of patients and donors after allogeneic stem cell transplantation. Each CDR3 protein gets one entry after TCRdb re-called the RT-PCR reads with MiXCR. The table shows 900,000 to 1,000,000 distinct CDR3 sequences, with more than 15% occurring only once. The sample taken for sequencing was blood, either unsorted or a sorted T cell fraction (not recorded which). These receptors all come from a human donor who was either an allogeneic HSCT recipient or a stem cell or donor lymphocyte infusion donor (not recorded which). It is not recorded whose cells these are; they may come from a transplant donor.

This clonotype has only a few counts. The chain combines TRBV2 with TRBJ2-1, with D tentatively TRBD1 or TRBD2 (6 bases each). Germline V lookup: CDR1 SNHLY, CDR2 FYNNEI. Deletions cut 6 bases from V and 7 bases from J, with 19 bases between. The CDR3 totals 15 residues. CDR3 sequence: CASSQNGGHGNEQFF. The CDR3 DNA sequence: TGTGCCAGCAGCCAAAATGGGGGGCACGGGAATGAGCAGTTCTTC.

The V and J genes are TRBV6-5 and TRBJ2-7; a possible D gene is TRBD2 (5 bases). V gave up 0 bases and J gave up 2 bases, with 11 bases separating them. CDR1 MNHEY and CDR2 SVGAGI come from the germline V gene. The CDR3 loop spans 15 amino acids. The CDR3 coding sequence is TGTGCCAGCAGTTACTCGAACGGGGAAGCCTACGAGCAGTACTTC. It is translated as CASSYSNGEAYEQYF.

This CDR3 reads CATFPWRTSTDTQYF. The CDR3 nucleotides are TGTGCCACCTTTCCCTGGCGTACTAGCACAGATACGCAGTATTTT. The rearrangement joins TRBV15 to TRBJ2-3; D is ambiguous. V was clipped by 8 bases and J by 0 bases, with 15 bases between them. There are 15 residues in the CDR3. Per the germline V gene, CDR1 is LNHNV and CDR2 is YYDKDF (reference sequence).

This chain connects TRBV6-1 to TRBJ2-7; 10 bases are shared with TRBD1. This CDR3 has 14 residues. CDR1 is MNHNS and CDR2 is SASEGT in the germline V gene. Germline trimming cut 5 bases from V and 5 bases from J; bases unmatched to any gene: 6. The CDR3 reads CASSRQGAVNEQYF. DNA of the CDR3: TGTGCCAGCAGTAGACAGGGGGCTGTCAACGAGCAGTACTTC.

The chain links TRBV2 to TRBJ1-5, with no clear D. This CDR3 has 15 amino acids. Germline V CDR1 and CDR2: SNHLY, FYNNEI. Trimming removed 1 base from V and 2 bases from J, with 9 bases in between. The CDR3 sequence is CASSEDLTGNQPQHF. For the CDR3, the DNA is TGTGCCAGCAGTGAAGATTTAACAGGCAATCAGCCCCAGCATTTT.

This chain joins TRBV20-1 and TRBJ1-5; weak D call: TRBD1 (5 bases). Germline CDR1 and CDR2: DFQATT and SNEGSKA (reference sequence). The CDR3 is made up of 16 amino acids. Trimming stripped 1 base from V and 1 base from J, with 14 bases between. The DNA of the CDR3 is TGCAGTGCTAGAGTCACGGGAGAGGGGAGCAATCAGCCCCAGCATTTT. Residues: CSARVTGEGSNQPQHF.